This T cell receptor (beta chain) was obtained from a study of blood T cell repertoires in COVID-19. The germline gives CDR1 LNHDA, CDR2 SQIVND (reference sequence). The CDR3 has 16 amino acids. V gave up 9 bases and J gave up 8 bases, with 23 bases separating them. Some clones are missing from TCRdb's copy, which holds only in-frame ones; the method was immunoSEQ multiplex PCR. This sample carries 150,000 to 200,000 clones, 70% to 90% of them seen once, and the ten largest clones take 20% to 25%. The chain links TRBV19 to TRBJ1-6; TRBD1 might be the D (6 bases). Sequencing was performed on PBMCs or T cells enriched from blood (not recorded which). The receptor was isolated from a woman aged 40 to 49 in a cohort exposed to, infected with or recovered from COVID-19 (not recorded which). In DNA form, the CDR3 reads TGTGCCAGAAGGGAGTTAGGAGACAGGCCCGATTCACCCCTCCACTTT. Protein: CARRELGDRPDSPLHF.